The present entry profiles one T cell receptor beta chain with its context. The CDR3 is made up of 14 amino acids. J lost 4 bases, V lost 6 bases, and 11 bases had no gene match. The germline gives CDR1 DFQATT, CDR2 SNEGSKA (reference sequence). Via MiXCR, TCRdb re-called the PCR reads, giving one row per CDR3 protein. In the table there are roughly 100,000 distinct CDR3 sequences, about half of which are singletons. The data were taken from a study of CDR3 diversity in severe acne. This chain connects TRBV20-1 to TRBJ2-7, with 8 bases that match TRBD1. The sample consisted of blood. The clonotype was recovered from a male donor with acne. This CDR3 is CSASDRDIVYEQYF. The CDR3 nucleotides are TGCAGTGCCTCGGACAGGGATATAGTGTACGAGCAGTACTTC.